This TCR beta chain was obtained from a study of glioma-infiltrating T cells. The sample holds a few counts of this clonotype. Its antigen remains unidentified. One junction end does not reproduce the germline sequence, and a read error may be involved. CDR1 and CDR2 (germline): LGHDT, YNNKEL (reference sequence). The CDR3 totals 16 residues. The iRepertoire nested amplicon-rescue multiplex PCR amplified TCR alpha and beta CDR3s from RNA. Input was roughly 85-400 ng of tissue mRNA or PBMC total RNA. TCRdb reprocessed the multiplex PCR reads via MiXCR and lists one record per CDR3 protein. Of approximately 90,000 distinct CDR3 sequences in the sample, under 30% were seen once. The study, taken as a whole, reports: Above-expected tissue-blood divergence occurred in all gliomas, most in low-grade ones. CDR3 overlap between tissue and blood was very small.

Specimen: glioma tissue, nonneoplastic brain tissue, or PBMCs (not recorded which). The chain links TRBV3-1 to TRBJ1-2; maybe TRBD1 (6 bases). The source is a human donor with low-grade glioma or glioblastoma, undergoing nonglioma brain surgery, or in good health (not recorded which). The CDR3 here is CANSHQLGARSYGYTF. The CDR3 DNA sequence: TGTGCCAACAGCCATCAGTTGGGGGCGCGGAGCTATGGCTACACCTTC.